A single sample is the source of the 12 T cell receptor beta chains below, sequenced in a study of blood T cell repertoires in COVID-19. The table came from immunoSEQ multiplex PCR; TCRdb's copy has only in-frame clones and leaves some out. The sample has more than 40,000 clones, more than 75% seen once. Sequencing was done on a sample of peripheral blood. The receptor source for this set is a man in his sixties with active or convalescent COVID-19.

The chain links TRBV28 to TRBJ1-5; 7 bases fit TRBD1. The J segment lost 7 bases and the V segment lost 2 bases, leaving 5 bases of the junction unmatched. Germline V lookup: CDR1 MDHEN, CDR2 SYDVKM. This CDR3 contains 14 residues. The CDR3 DNA reads TGTGCCAGCAGTTTACCCTTGACAGGGCAGCCCCAGCATTTT. Protein product: CASSLPLTGQPQHF.

Only one count was recorded for this clone. The chain combines TRBV7-2 with TRBJ1-1, with D hard to call. The CDR3 covers 15 residues. Germline V gives CDR1 SGHTA, CDR2 FQGNSA. Trimming took off 1 base at V and 0 bases at J, with 9 bases between the two ends. The CDR3 reads CASSLVVSMNTEAFF. The CDR3 DNA reads TGTGCCAGCAGCTTAGTTGTGAGCATGAACACTGAAGCTTTCTTT.

As for this clone: At one boundary the junction diverges from the germline segment, which might be a read error. The rearrangement joins TRBV28 to TRBJ1-5; no definite D call. This CDR3 has 15 residues. Per germline, CDR1 MDHEN and CDR2 SYDVKM. The CDR3 DNA reads as TGTGCCAGCAGCCCTCAGATAGCGGCTCATCATCCCCAGCATTTT. Its translation: CASSPQIAAHHPQHF.

This clone was seen a single time. The genes are TRBV28 and TRBJ2-7; 7 nucleotides agree with TRBD1. V was clipped by 5 bases and J by 0 bases; unmatched bases: 7. The V gene's germline CDR1 is MDHEN and CDR2 SYDVKM. The CDR3 totals 15 residues. CDR3 protein: CASSPWTGSSYEQYF. The CDR3 region has the DNA TGTGCCAGCAGTCCCTGGACAGGTAGCTCCTACGAGCAGTACTTC. Looking up the rest from reference TRBV28 and TRBJ2-7 gives the full variable domain: DVKVTQSSRYLVKRTGEKVFLECVQDMDHENMFWYRQDPGLGLRLIYFSYDVKMKEKGDIPEGYSVSREKKERFSLILESASTNQTSMYLCASSPWTGSSYEQYFGPGTRLTVT.

The rearrangement joins TRBV7-2 to TRBJ2-2; D gene unclear. Trimming stripped 2 bases from V and 6 bases from J, with 7 bases between. The CDR3 is 13 residues long. Per germline, CDR1 SGHTA and CDR2 FQGNSA. CDR3 coding DNA: TGTGCCAGCAGCTTACTCGGGTCCGGGGAGCTGTTTTTT. Its protein is CASSLLGSGELFF.

The rearrangement joins TRBV5-4 to TRBJ2-2; 7 bases are a match to TRBD2. Germline trimming cut 2 bases from V and 3 bases from J; bases unmatched to any gene: 4. The CDR3 runs to 15 residues. CDR1 is SGHNT and CDR2 is YYREEE in the germline V gene (reference sequence). The CDR3 loop is CASSFRGRDTGELFF. The CDR3 DNA reads as TGTGCCAGCAGCTTTAGAGGGAGGGACACCGGGGAGCTGTTTTTT.

The CDR3 nucleotides are TGTGCCAGCAGCTCACGGTTTCGCTCTGGCTACACCTTC. Translating gives CASSSRFRSGYTF. The chain links TRBV27 to TRBJ1-2; D is undetermined. Deletions cut 6 bases from V and 7 bases from J, with 15 bases between. Germline V gives CDR1 MNHEY, CDR2 SMNVEV (reference sequence). This CDR3 has 13 amino acids.

This rearrangement joins TRBV6-4 to TRBJ2-3, with TRBD2 matching over 8 bases. Germline assignment: CDR1 MRHNA and CDR2 SNTAGT. The CDR3 has 15 amino acids. The V segment lost 4 bases and the J segment 5 bases; nucleotides outside the gene matches: 8. The CDR3 DNA reads TGTGCCAGCAGTGTAACGGGGGGGCCGGGAGATACGCAGTATTTT. Translating gives CASSVTGGPGDTQYF.

The chain recombines TRBV6-5 with TRBJ1-1; no firm D call. Deletions cut 2 bases from V and 3 bases from J, with 13 bases between. The germline V gene has CDR1 MNHEY and CDR2 SVGAGI. The CDR3 has 15 amino acids. This CDR3 is CASSYAAGWDTEAFF. The CDR3 coding sequence is TGTGCCAGCAGTTACGCGGCGGGGTGGGACACTGAAGCTTTCTTT.

This clone turned up a few times. The rearrangement links TRBV9 to TRBJ2-7, with 7 bases lining up with TRBD1. Germline V gene sequence: CDR1 SGDLS, CDR2 YYNGEE. The CDR3 is 15 residues long. Germline trimming cut 0 bases from V and 2 bases from J; bases unmatched to any gene: 5. CDR3 sequence reads: CASSVGWDSTYEQYF. Written as DNA, the CDR3 is TGTGCCAGCAGCGTAGGTTGGGACAGCACCTACGAGCAGTACTTC.

V and J are TRBV5-1 and TRBJ2-1; perhaps TRBD1 as D (5 bases). The V gene's germline CDR1 is SGHRS and CDR2 YFSETQ. The CDR3 covers 14 residues. The V and J ends lost 7 bases and 5 bases respectively, with 16 bases between them. CDR3 in amino acids: CASQIQGYDNEQFF. In DNA form, the CDR3 reads TGCGCCAGCCAAATCCAGGGCTACGACAATGAGCAGTTCTTC.

The chain recombines TRBV10-3 with TRBJ2-7, with 14 bases aligning to TRBD2. V gave up 3 bases and J gave up 3 bases; unmatched junction bases: 7. CDR1 is ENHRY, CDR2 SYGVKD, per germline. The CDR3 extends over 17 amino acids. In DNA, the CDR3 is TGTGCCATCAGTGACTGGGGGACTAGCGGGGGACTCTACGAGCAGTACTTC. This translates into CAISDWGTSGGLYEQYF.